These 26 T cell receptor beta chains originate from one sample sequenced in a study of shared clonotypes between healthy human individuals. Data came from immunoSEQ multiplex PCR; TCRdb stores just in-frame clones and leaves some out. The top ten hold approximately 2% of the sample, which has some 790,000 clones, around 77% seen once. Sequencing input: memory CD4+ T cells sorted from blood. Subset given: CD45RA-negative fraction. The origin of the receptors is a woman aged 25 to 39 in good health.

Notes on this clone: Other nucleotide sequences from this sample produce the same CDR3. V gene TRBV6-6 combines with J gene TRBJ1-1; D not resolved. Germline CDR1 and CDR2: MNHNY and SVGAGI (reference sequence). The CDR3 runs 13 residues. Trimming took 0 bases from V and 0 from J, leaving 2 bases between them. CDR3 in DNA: TGTGCCAGCAGTTACTCAGTGAACACTGAAGCTTTCTTT. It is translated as CASSYSVNTEAFF.

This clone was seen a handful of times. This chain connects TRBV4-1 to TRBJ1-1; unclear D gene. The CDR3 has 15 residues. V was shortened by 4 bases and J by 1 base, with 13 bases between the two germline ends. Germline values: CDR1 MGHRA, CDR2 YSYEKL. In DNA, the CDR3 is TGCGCCAGCAGCCCCCGTCTTACGGCGAACACTGAAGCTTTCTTT. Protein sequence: CASSPRLTANTEAFF.

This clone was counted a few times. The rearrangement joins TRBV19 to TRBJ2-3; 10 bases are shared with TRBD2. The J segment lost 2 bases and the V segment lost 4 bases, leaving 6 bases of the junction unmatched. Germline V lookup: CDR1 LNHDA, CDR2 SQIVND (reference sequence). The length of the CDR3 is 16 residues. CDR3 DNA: TGTGCCAGTAGTAAATTTACTAGCGGGACCACAGATACGCAGTATTTT. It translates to CASSKFTSGTTDTQYF.

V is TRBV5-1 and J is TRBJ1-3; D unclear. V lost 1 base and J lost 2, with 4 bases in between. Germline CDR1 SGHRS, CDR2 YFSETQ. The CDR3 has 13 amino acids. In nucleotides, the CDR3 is TGCGCCAGCAGCTTGCGGGCTGGAAACACCATATATTTT. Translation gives CASSLRAGNTIYF.

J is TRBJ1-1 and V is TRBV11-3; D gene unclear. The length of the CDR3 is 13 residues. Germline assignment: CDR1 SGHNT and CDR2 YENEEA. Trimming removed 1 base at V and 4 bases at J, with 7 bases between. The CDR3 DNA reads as TGTGCCAGCAGCTTAGCGGGTGGCACTGAAGCTTTCTTT. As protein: CASSLAGGTEAFF.

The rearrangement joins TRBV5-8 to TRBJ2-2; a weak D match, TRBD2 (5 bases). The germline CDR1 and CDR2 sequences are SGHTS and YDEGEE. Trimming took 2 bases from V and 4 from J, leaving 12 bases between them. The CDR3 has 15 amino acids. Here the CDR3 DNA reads TGTGCCAGCAGCTTTGGCCAGGCGGGCACCGGGGAGCTGTTTTTT. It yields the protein CASSFGQAGTGELFF.

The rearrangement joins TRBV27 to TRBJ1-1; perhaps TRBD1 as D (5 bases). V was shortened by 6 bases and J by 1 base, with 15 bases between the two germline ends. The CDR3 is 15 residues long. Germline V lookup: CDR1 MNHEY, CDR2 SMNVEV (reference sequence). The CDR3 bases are TGTGCCAGCAGCCGCAAGGCGGGGCGGAACACTGAAGCTTTCTTT. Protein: CASSRKAGRNTEAFF.

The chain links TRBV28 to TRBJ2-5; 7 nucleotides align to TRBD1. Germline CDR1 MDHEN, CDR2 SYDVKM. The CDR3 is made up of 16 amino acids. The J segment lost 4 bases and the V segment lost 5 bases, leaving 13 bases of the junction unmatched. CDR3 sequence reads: CASSGPGQHTAETQYF. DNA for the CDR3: TGTGCCAGCAGTGGACCGGGACAGCACACGGCAGAGACCCAGTACTTC.

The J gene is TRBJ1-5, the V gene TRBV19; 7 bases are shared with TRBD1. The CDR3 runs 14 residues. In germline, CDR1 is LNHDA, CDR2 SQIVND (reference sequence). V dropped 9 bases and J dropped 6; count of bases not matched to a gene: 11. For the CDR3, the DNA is TGTGCCAGCAACAGGGGATTAGAGGGTCAGCCCCAGCATTTT. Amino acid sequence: CASNRGLEGQPQHF.

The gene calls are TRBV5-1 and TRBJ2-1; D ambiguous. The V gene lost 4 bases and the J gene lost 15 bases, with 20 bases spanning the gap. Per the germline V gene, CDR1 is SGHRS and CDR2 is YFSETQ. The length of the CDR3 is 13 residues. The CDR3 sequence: CASSLLGPEMGFF. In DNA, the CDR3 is TGCGCCAGCAGCCTCCTAGGTCCGGAGATGGGGTTCTTC.

This CDR3 is CANNPRDSLYNEQFF. Here the CDR3 DNA reads TGTGCCAACAACCCGAGGGACAGTCTCTACAATGAGCAGTTCTTC. V is TRBV27 and J is TRBJ2-1; 7 positions match TRBD1. Unmatched junction bases numbered 12, after V lost 10 bases and J lost 3 bases. The CDR3 has 15 residues. Germline-derived CDR1 and CDR2 are MNHEY and SMNVEV (reference sequence).

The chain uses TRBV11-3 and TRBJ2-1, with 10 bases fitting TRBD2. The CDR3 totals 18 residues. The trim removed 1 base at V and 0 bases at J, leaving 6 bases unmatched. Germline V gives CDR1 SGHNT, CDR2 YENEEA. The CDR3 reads CASSLGLAGLSSYNEQFF. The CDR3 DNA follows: TGTGCCAGCAGCTTAGGACTAGCGGGCCTCAGCTCCTACAATGAGCAGTTCTTC.

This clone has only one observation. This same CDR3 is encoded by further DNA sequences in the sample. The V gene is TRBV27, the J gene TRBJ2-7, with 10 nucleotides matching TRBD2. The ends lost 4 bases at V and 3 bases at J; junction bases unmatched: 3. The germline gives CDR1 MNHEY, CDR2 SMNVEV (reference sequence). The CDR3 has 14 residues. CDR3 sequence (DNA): TGTGCCAGCAGTTCGGGACTAGCGAGCTACGAGCAGTACTTC. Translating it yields CASSSGLASYEQYF.

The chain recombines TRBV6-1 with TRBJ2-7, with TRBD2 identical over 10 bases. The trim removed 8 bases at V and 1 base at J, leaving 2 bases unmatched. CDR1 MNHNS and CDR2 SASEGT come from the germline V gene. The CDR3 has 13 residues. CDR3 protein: CASGLADSYEQYF. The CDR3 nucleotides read TGTGCCAGCGGACTAGCGGATTCCTACGAGCAGTACTTC.

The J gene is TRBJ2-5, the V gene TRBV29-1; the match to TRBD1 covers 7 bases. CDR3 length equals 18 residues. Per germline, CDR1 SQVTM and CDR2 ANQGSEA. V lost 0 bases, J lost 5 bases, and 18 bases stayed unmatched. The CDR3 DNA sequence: TGCAGCGTTGAAGATCAACAGGGGCAAGGATTTGCGTTGGAGACCCAGTACTTC. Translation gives CSVEDQQGQGFALETQYF.

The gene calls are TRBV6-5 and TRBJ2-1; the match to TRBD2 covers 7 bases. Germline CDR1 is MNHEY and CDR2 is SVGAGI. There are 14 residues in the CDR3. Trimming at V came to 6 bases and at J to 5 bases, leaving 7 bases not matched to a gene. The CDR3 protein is CASRPGLSNNEQFF. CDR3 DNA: TGTGCCAGCAGACCGGGACTAAGTAACAATGAGCAGTTCTTC.

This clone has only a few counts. CDR3 protein: CASRLGTGLDTEAFF. The CDR3 nucleotides read TGTGCCAGCAGACTTGGGACAGGGTTGGACACTGAAGCTTTCTTT. The J gene is TRBJ1-1, the V gene TRBV28, with 9 bases identical to TRBD1. Germline CDR1 reads MDHEN; CDR2 reads SYDVKM. This CDR3 is 15 amino acids long. Trimming cost V 6 bases and J 3 bases; bases outside gene matches: 8.

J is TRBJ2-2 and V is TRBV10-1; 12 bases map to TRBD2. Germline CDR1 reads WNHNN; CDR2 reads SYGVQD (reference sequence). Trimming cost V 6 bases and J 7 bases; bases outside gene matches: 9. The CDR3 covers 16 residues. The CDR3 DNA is TGCGCCAGCAGCTCTCTAGCGGGAGGGCCGTACGGGGAGCTGTTTTTT. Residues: CASSSLAGGPYGELFF.

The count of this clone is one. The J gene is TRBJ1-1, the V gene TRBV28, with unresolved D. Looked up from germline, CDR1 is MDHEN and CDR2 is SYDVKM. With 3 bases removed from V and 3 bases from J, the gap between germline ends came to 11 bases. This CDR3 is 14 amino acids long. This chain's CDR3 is CASSFARRDTEAFF. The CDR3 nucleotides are TGTGCCAGCAGTTTTGCCCGGAGGGACACTGAAGCTTTCTTT.

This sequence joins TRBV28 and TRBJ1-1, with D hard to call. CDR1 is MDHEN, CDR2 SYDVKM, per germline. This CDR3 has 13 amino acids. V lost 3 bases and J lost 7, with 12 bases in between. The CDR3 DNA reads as TGTGCCAGCAGTTTCCAGACATCGGGTGAAGCTTTCTTT. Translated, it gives CASSFQTSGEAFF.

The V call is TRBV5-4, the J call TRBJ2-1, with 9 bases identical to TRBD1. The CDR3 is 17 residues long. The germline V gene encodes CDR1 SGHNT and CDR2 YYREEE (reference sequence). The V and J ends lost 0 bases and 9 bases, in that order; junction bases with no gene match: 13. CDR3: CASSLAGGQGVFSEQFF. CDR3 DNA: TGTGCCAGCAGCTTGGCCGGGGGACAGGGCGTTTTCAGTGAGCAGTTCTTC.

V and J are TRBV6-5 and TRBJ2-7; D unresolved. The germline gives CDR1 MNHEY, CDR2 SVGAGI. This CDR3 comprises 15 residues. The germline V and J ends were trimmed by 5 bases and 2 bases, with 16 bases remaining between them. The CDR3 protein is CASSTSKTETYEQYF. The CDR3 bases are TGTGCCAGCAGTACCTCCAAGACGGAAACCTACGAGCAGTACTTC.

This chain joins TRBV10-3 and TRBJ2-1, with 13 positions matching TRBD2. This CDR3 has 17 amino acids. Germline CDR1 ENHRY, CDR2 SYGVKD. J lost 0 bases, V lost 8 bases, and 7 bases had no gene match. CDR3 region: CAIASGTSGTSYNEQFF. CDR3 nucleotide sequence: TGTGCCATCGCCTCCGGGACTAGCGGGACCTCCTACAATGAGCAGTTCTTC.

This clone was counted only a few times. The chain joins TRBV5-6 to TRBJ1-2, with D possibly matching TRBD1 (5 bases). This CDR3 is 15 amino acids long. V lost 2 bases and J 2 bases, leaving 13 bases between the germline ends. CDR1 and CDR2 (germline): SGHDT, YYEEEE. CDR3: CASSFPGPANYGYTF. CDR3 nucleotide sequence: TGTGCCAGCAGCTTCCCGGGACCCGCGAACTATGGCTACACCTTC.

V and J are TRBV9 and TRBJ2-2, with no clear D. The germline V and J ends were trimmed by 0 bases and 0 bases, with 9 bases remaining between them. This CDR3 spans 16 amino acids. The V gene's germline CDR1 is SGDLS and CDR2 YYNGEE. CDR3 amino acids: CASSVGSLSNTGELFF. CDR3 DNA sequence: TGTGCCAGCAGCGTAGGATCCCTCTCGAACACCGGGGAGCTGTTTTTT.

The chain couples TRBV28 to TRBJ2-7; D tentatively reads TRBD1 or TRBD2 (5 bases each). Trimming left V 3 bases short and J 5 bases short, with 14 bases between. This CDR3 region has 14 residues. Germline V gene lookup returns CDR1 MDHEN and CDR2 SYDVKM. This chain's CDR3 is CASSLGTPRDEQYF. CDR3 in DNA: TGTGCCAGCAGTTTGGGGACCCCTAGGGACGAGCAGTACTTC.